Following are 15 T cell receptor beta chains from one sample sequenced in a study of blood T cell repertoires in COVID-19. Measured with immunoSEQ multiplex PCR; TCRdb has only the in-frame clones, and not every one. The sample has 150,000 to 200,000 clones, 70% to 90% seen once. Material: peripheral blood. Receptor source: a man aged 55 to 70 with acute or convalescent COVID-19.

The gene calls are TRBV9 and TRBJ1-2; possible D gene TRBD1, 5 bases. This CDR3 has 19 amino acids. Trimming stripped 0 bases from V and 0 bases from J, with 21 bases between. Germline-derived CDR1 and CDR2 are SGDLS and YYNGEE. The CDR3 DNA sequence: TGTGCCAGCAGCGTAGCTCTTCGAGGAGGGGCCTTAGCTAACTATGGCTACACCTTC. Protein: CASSVALRGGALANYGYTF.

The gene calls are TRBV6-5 and TRBJ2-5, with D tentatively TRBD1 (6 bases). This CDR3 has 14 amino acids. Trimming removed 6 bases at V and 5 bases at J, with 16 bases between. Germline assignment: CDR1 MNHEY and CDR2 SVGAGI. CDR3 residues: CASRLTGTWETQYF. In DNA, the CDR3 is TGTGCCAGCAGACTTACAGGGACCTGGGAGACCCAGTACTTC.

The chain joins TRBV5-1 to TRBJ2-4, with 9 positions matching TRBD2. The CDR3 covers 18 residues. From germline, CDR1 is SGHRS and CDR2 YFSETQ. V dropped 7 bases and J dropped 1; count of bases not matched to a gene: 15. Here the CDR3 DNA reads TGCGCCAGCCCGGGAGGCGGGAGGGCCCGGGAGGCCAAAAACATTCAGTACTTC. Amino acid sequence: CASPGGGRAREAKNIQYF.

The rearrangement joins TRBV10-3 to TRBJ1-1, with TRBD1 as a possible D gene (6 bases). Trimming pared 5 bases from V and 4 bases from J, leaving 11 bases between. The CDR3 runs 13 residues. Germline loops: CDR1 ENHRY, CDR2 SYGVKD. The CDR3 protein is CAISHTGPTEAFF. As DNA, the CDR3 is TGTGCCATCAGTCACACAGGGCCCACTGAAGCTTTCTTT.

The chain links TRBV6-5 to TRBJ2-7; tentatively, D is TRBD2 (6 bases). V was trimmed by 2 bases and J by 4 bases, leaving 15 bases between them. Per germline, CDR1 MNHEY and CDR2 SVGAGI. CDR3 length: 15 amino acids. CDR3 sequence reads: CASSYHIAVYYEQYF. As DNA, the CDR3 is TGTGCCAGCAGTTACCATATAGCGGTGTATTACGAGCAGTACTTC.

The V gene is TRBV7-3, the J gene TRBJ2-3; a possible D gene is TRBD2 (5 bases). This CDR3 spans 17 amino acids. The ends were cut back, 1 base at V and 2 bases at J, with 16 bases in the middle. The germline CDR1 and CDR2 sequences are SGHTA and FQGTGA. CDR3 sequence (DNA): TGTGCCAGCAGCTTAAGAGGGTACGAAGCGGCCACAGATACGCAGTATTTT. Translated, it gives CASSLRGYEAATDTQYF.

This sequence joins TRBV19 and TRBJ1-2; 7 nucleotides match TRBD1. The CDR3 has 14 residues. V trimming: 10 bases; J trimming: 2 bases; junction bases outside the gene matches: 10. CDR1 is LNHDA, CDR2 SQIVND, per germline (reference sequence). Here the CDR3 DNA reads TGTGCCACCACAACCGAGACAGGGAACTATGGCTACACCTTC. Translated, it gives CATTTETGNYGYTF.

This clone was detected once. The chain combines TRBV18 with TRBJ2-2; D uncertain. The germline V and J ends were trimmed by 3 bases and 5 bases, with 7 bases remaining between them. This CDR3 spans 13 amino acids. Germline V lookup: CDR1 KGHSH, CDR2 LQKENI. CDR3 sequence: CASSPSTTGELFF. CDR3 coding DNA: TGTGCCAGCTCACCTTCGACTACCGGGGAGCTGTTTTTT.

This clone was detected a few times. The V gene is TRBV18, the J gene TRBJ2-3; the D gene is possibly TRBD2 (5 bases). Trimming stripped 2 bases from V and 5 bases from J, with 8 bases between. This CDR3 contains 13 residues. Per germline, CDR1 KGHSH and CDR2 LQKENI. The CDR3 spells CASSPNREDTQYF. The CDR3 DNA is TGTGCCAGCTCACCAAACCGGGAAGATACGCAGTATTTT.

This clone was found once. The genes are TRBV28 and TRBJ1-1; D is uncertain. This CDR3 spans 13 amino acids. Germline-derived CDR1 and CDR2 are MDHEN and SYDVKM. V lost 2 bases to trimming and J lost 8 bases, with 12 bases between them. CDR3 sequence: CASSLQQLTEAFF. The CDR3 DNA follows: TGTGCCAGCAGTTTACAACAGTTAACCGAAGCTTTCTTT.

This clone was counted only a few times. The V and J genes are TRBV6-4 and TRBJ2-2; D is ambiguous. There are 14 residues in the CDR3. Deletions cut 3 bases from V and 4 bases from J, with 9 bases between. Germline assignment: CDR1 MRHNA and CDR2 SNTAGT. CDR3 protein: CASSDGSSTGELFF. The DNA for the CDR3 is TGTGCCAGCAGTGATGGGTCTAGCACCGGGGAGCTGTTTTTT.

The chain couples TRBV18 to TRBJ1-3, with D possibly matching TRBD1 (5 bases). This CDR3 is 16 amino acids long. CDR1 is KGHSH and CDR2 is LQKENI in the germline V gene. Trimming took off 4 bases at V and 4 bases at J, with 17 bases between the two ends. In DNA, the CDR3 is TGTGCCAGCTCACAAGGGTCCGGGGGAGCAGGAAACACCATATATTTT. Translating it yields CASSQGSGGAGNTIYF.

This clone was seen only once. The chain links TRBV19 to TRBJ1-5, with 11 bases that match TRBD1. The CDR3 has 15 residues. Germline lookup yields CDR1 LNHDA and CDR2 SQIVND (reference sequence). V dropped 3 bases and J dropped 4; count of bases not matched to a gene: 2. The CDR3: CASSIGQGANQPQHF. The CDR3 DNA follows: TGTGCCAGTAGTATTGGACAGGGGGCGAATCAGCCCCAGCATTTT.

This clone was counted between two and nine times. The V gene is TRBV7-9, the J gene TRBJ2-1, with 14 bases identical to TRBD2. CDR1 is SEHNR, CDR2 FQNEAQ, per germline (reference sequence). The CDR3 runs to 16 residues. V dropped 1 base and J dropped 8; count of bases not matched to a gene: 4. Written as DNA, the CDR3 is TGTGCCAGCAGCTTAGACGGGACTAGCGGGAGCGATGAGCAGTTCTTC. It codes for CASSLDGTSGSDEQFF.

V is TRBV2 and J is TRBJ2-1; D unresolved. CDR1 is SNHLY, CDR2 FYNNEI, per germline. This CDR3 contains 12 residues. Trimming removed 5 bases at V and 9 bases at J, with 11 bases between. The CDR3 DNA sequence: TGTGCCAGCAGTAGTACTAACCTTGAGCAGTTCTTC. This codes for CASSSTNLEQFF.